This T cell receptor beta chain is drawn from a study of cytomegalovirus exposure and HLA in healthy donors (dated by TCRdb to 2017 to 2019). In the study overall: In an earlier analysis of some 550 of the donors, about 270 Gb of sequence data and roughly 100 million unique TCR beta sequences from 150 million to 200 million T cells were reported. In a later genetic analysis, genome-wide SNP genotypes for about three fifths of the 666 donors were used, and that subset was treated as a discovery cohort. Both class I and class II loci were covered by HLA typing, at four-digit resolution. To decide whether each TCR beta V gene segment behaved as functional or pseudogenic, an earlier analysis of some 580 of the donors relied on high-throughput TCR beta sequencing. The number of typed donors differed by locus: roughly 620-640 for A, B, C, DRB1 and DQB1; some 500 for DQA1; 600 to 610 for DPA1; and approximately 450 for DPB1. Using immunosequencing, the study profiled T cell repertoires from fewer than 700 subjects and related those repertoires to cytomegalovirus serostatus. Of the 300 to 500 genotyped donors, 75% to 85% were placed in the genetic ancestry cluster associated with self-reported Caucasian donors. Donor age, sex, ethnicity and CMV serostatus were compiled alongside the repertoire data. Four to six DR-DQ haplotypes were handled as single units for association and clustering, since linkage in the cohort was strong. In addition to the first cohort of hundreds of subjects, a separate validation cohort of about 120 different subjects was used. To predict cytomegalovirus infection status, the study combined high-throughput TCR immunosequencing, statistical association of individual TCRs with disease status, and machine learning. The study was designed to test whether signatures of past pathogen exposure could be identified by cataloging public T cell receptors. Around 320 gigabases of sequencing data and tens of millions of unique TCR sequences were included in an early release covering about 700 HLA-typed donors. Among about 390 genotyped donors of the cohort, an average of 235,054 unique TCR beta nucleotide sequences were sequenced per donor, around a sixth of them non-productive. Rather than drawing on any new phenotypic data, the later analysis identified candidate immune exposures from TCR beta sequences and the way those sequences occurred across donors. All discovery cohort repertoires had been generated on a single sequencing platform. In a later analysis, previously published TCR beta repertoires from more than 500 donors were re-analyzed and high-resolution HLA genotyping was added so that TCR occurrence patterns could be studied.

Comments on this clone: The antigen it recognizes is unknown. Per-base quality was not reported, and no clone a single base away is much larger than it.

Findings and caveats that apply to the study as a whole: Strong co-occurrence of HLA alleles, especially DR and DQ, made assigning TCR associations to individual alleles difficult. While some public TCRs were present in many individuals, most TCR sequences turned up only very rarely across donors. A later analysis reported that several top co-occurrence clusters appeared linked to parvovirus B19, influenza, CMV and Epstein-Barr virus. In a later analysis, TCR association rates were found to vary across HLA loci, with the most associated TCRs seen for DRB1 alleles and the fewest for HLA-C alleles. In a later analysis, HLA-associated TCR beta chains were found to be more clonally expanded and to have lower generation probabilities than equally common non-associated chains. In an earlier analysis of about 600 of the donors, most TCR beta V segments appeared in productive rearrangements about 87% or about 30% of the time, broadly matching IMGT annotations. A total of some 180 TCR beta chains were listed by the study as associated with cytomegalovirus. A later genetic analysis associated a missense DCLRE1C variant with V-gene and J-gene trimming of TCR beta chains, and an independent cohort replicated the association. HLA typing was unavailable for some donors at each locus, so association tests used only the typed subset. For the cohort, immune exposure information was limited to CMV serostatus. The 87-base-pair reads could not distinguish some IMGT-functional V segments, including TRBV6-2 and TRBV6-3, so those segments were excluded. A later analysis found that most CMV-associated TCR beta chains appeared HLA-restricted, with HLA associations seemingly driven largely by CMV exposure. Cytomegalovirus status was reported to be diagnosed by the classifier with high specificity and sensitivity in both the original and validation cohorts. The presence/absence analyses assumed that sequencing depth was roughly uniform across donors, and that assumption may not be true. Three of the identified cytomegalovirus-associated TCR beta chains were confirmed in vitro to be specific for cytomegalovirus antigens. The earlier analysis of nearly 600 of the donors excluded 15 to 20 rarely observed V segments, including chromosome 9 orphons, because counts were too low. At a false discovery rate of 0.05, a later analysis linked 16,951 TCR beta sequences to specific HLA alleles. A later genetic analysis reported fewer N-insertions in productive TCRs among donors in an Asian-associated ancestry cluster than the roughly 670-donor mean. This cohort had only TCR beta chains sequenced, and the lack of alpha or paired-chain data limited which features could be detected. A further reported finding was that TCR beta sequences accurately predicted the HLA-A and HLA-B alleles for most subjects in the first cohort. Correlated functional status among segregating V segments might be attributable to linkage disequilibrium, but an unknown experimental factor could not be ruled out. According to the authors, the approach could potentially be generalized to other disease states and immunological phenotypes. A cluster of highly shared sequence variants was judged likely to represent a technical artifact of the sequencing pipeline.

Library preparation employed the immunoSEQ multiplex PCR assay. A mixture of 60 forward primers for TCR Vbeta segments and 13 reverse primers for TCR Jbeta segments was used in the multiplex PCR. Amplification of the CDR3 region of rearranged TCR beta genes was performed with a multiplex PCR assay on genomic DNA. The amplified TCR beta libraries were sequenced on the Illumina HiSeq System as 87-base-pair reads. Per the original workflow: Across the 600 to 700 repertoires, a later analysis counted roughly 84 million unique TCR beta chains, approximately 10 million of which were shared by at least two donors. Raw reads were error-corrected and collapsed into unique sequences by a nearest-neighbor algorithm in which closely related sequences were merged to remove PCR and sequencing errors. CDR3 sequences were aligned to IMGT reference sequences to assign V, D and J gene segments. For a sequence to be retained, a match of at least six nucleotides was required to both a V gene segment and a J gene segment. A rearrangement counted as productive if the CDR3 had no stop codons and remained in frame with V and J, and every other rearrangement counted as non-productive. Following IMGT convention, CDR3 was defined as the stretch from the second conserved V-encoded cysteine up to the conserved J-encoded phenylalanine. Sequences without an unambiguous match to a single V gene segment were excluded from the earlier analysis of approximately 600 of the donors. In an earlier analysis of a few hundred of the donors, V segments were called functional above 56.7% productive rearrangements and were called segregating when the between-donor standard deviation exceeded 5%. To diagnose cytomegalovirus status from the catalog of TCR beta chain sequences, a statistical classification framework was built. A later analysis assigned V and J genes by comparing TCR nucleotide sequences with IMGT/GENE-DB human TR gene sequences. The TCRdist pipeline was used in a later analysis to assign CDR3 sequences and most-parsimonious VDJ recombination scenarios. In a later analysis, every TCR beta chain was defined by the combination of its CDR3 amino acid sequence and its V-gene family, and reads without a unique V-gene family were dropped. To address suspected cross-contamination and a sequencing artifact, a later analysis removed 550 to 750 highly shared, low-generation-probability nucleotide sequences. In a later analysis, a clonal expansion index for each public chain was calculated from normalized within-repertoire ranks of inferred template counts. Generation probabilities in a later analysis came from a VDJ recombination model fitted to out-of-frame rearrangements, and those results were checked against IGoR. A later analysis scored TCR-TCR, TCR-HLA and TCR-CMV co-occurrence with hypergeometric tests, applying a repertoire-size bias correction to TCR pairs. A later analysis estimated false discovery rates by permuting HLA or CMV assignments 20 times. A later analysis grouped co-occurring TCRs with DBSCAN, adding TCRdist sequence similarity when clustering within HLA-allele-positive subsets. For co-occurrence clustering, repertoires with fewer than 30,000 or more than 120,000 public chains were excluded, along with 5 or 6 repertoires with anomalous nucleotide sharing. Imported from immuneACCESS, the table was reduced by TCRdb to in-frame sequences with V and J called. These copies leave out some clones; in studies compared against another copy, an unresolved V gene accounts for under half, and the cause of the remainder is not known. D and trimming come from the DNA, and the V and J calls and clone size come from that table. This sample comprises around 99,000 clones, roughly 70% of them detected only once. Roughly 8% of the sample is taken by the ten largest.

CDR1 and CDR2 are read off the germline V gene (reference sequence) as LNHDA and SQIVND. V trim: 2 bases; J trim: 3 bases; unmatched bases: 10. The CDR3 spans 19 residues, from the cysteine through the phenylalanine. Only the CDR3 region is kept as DNA, spanning 57 bases read in frame from base 1. The cohort consisted of some 670 healthy bone marrow donors. At the time of sampling, all cohort members were nominally healthy, though unrecorded immune exposures were likely present. The donor was CMV seronegative and was included in the group of a few hundred seronegative cohort members. Each donor provided a peripheral blood sample, and peripheral blood mononuclear cells were used for TCR beta sequencing. The Qiagen DNeasy Blood Extraction Kit was used to extract genomic DNA from the blood cell samples.

Sequenced: PBMCs. Rearrangement joined TRBV19 to TRBJ2-2; 12 of the junction bases match TRBD2. The sequence was obtained from a man between 40 and 49 years old in good health and CMV-seronegative. In nucleotide form, the sequence is TGTGCCAGTAGTATATTTGGGCTAGCGGGGGGGCCGGACACCGGGGAGCTGTTTTTT. Its translation reads: CASSIFGLAGGPDTGELFF. Outside the CDR3, residues come from the reference TRBV19 and TRBJ2-2 proteins, so the full variable domain is: DGGITQSPKYLFRKEGQNVTLSCEQNLNHDAMYWYRQDPGQGLRLIYYSQIVNDFQKGDIAEGYSVSREKKESFPLTVTSAQKNPTAFYLCASSIFGLAGGPDTGELFFGEGSRLTVL.